This is a list of T cell receptor beta chains from one sample in a study of early T cells in non-severe SARS-CoV-2 infection. TCRdb re-analysed the 5' RACE reads in MiXCR, keeping a single row per CDR3 protein. The sample carries 68,000 or so distinct CDR3 sequences, 12% recorded once. The material sequenced was whole blood. The receptors shown here come from an adult who was a healthcare worker with PCR-confirmed SARS-CoV-2 infection or an uninfected control (not recorded which). CDR3s include the opening cysteine and the closing phenylalanine or tryptophan. D genes are given only for firm matches. Clone size appears in some rows only: once, few, many, or a class for an expanded clone.

abundance	len	j_gene	d_gene	v_gene	CDR3nt	CDR3aa
many	16	TRBJ1-1	NA	TRBV20-1	TGCAGTGCTAAGGGCATTAGGGGGTCCGCGAACACTGAAGCTTTCTTT	CSAKGIRGSANTEAFF
many	15	TRBJ1-2	NA	TRBV6-6	TGTGCCAGCAGTCAATCAGACCCGGGCCTCTATGGCTACACCTTC	CASSQSDPGLYGYTF
NA	16	TRBJ1-1	TRBD1	TRBV7-2	TGTGCCAGCAGCTTAGTCGGGACAGGGAGACTCACTGAAGCTTTCTTT	CASSLVGTGRLTEAFF
many	14	TRBJ2-7	TRBD1	TRBV11-2	TGTGCCAGCAGCTCCCTGACAGGGTCGGACGAGCAGTACTTC	CASSSLTGSDEQYF
many	15	TRBJ1-1	NA	TRBV20-1	TGCAGTGCTAGAGACCTAGCCGGGCGCTACACTGAAGCTTTCTTT	CSARDLAGRYTEAFF
many	16	TRBJ2-3	NA	TRBV4-2	TGTGCCAGCAGCCAAGAGTGGCGGGGGCCTACAGATACGCAGTATTTT	CASSQEWRGPTDTQYF
few	14	TRBJ2-7	TRBD2	TRBV28	TGTGCCTGCACCCCTTGGCGGGGGTCCTACGAGCAGTACTTC	CACTPWRGSYEQYF
NA	16	TRBJ2-1	TRBD2	TRBV5-6	TGTGCCAGCAGCTTGGACCCACGACTAGCCCAAAATGAGCAGTTCTTC	CASSLDPRLAQNEQFF
NA	15	TRBJ2-4	NA	TRBV20-1	TGCAGTGCCGGCTCCGGTGGTGCCCCAGACTACATTCAGTACTTC	CSAGSGGAPDYIQYF
few	14	TRBJ2-1	NA	TRBV7-6	TGTGCCAGCAGCACCCTAGCAGGTGGCGATGAGCAGTTCTTC	CASSTLAGGDEQFF
NA	12	TRBJ2-3	NA	TRBV27	TGTGCCAGCAGTAGGGGGGAGGATACGCAGTATTTT	CASSRGEDTQYF
few	16	TRBJ2-7	NA	TRBV7-2	TGTGCCAGCAGCTTGGGGGGCTGGACAGGCGCCTACGAGCAGTACTTC	CASSLGGWTGAYEQYF
few	15	TRBJ2-3	NA	TRBV18	TGTGCCAGCTCACCGTCGCTGGGGGGCACAGATACGCAGTATTTT	CASSPSLGGTDTQYF
NA	17	TRBJ2-7	TRBD2	TRBV4-3	TGCGCCAGCAGCCAATCCCTACTAGCGGGGGCACCCTACGAGCAGTACTTC	CASSQSLLAGAPYEQYF
many	15	TRBJ2-2	TRBD1	TRBV10-2	TGCGCCAGCAGTTACAGGGGAGTGTACACCGGGGAGCTGTTTTTT	CASSYRGVYTGELFF
few	15	TRBJ2-1	TRBD2	TRBV12-3/TRBV12-4	TGTGCCAGCAGCTTGGGACTAGCGGGGGGGCAGGAGCAGTTCTTC	CASSLGLAGGQEQFF
NA	13	TRBJ1-1	NA	TRBV20-1	TGCAGGGCAATGGCGGGGGCCAACACTGAAGCTTTCTTT	CRAMAGANTEAFF
few	20	TRBJ2-5	TRBD2	TRBV3-1	TGTGCCAGCAGCCAAGAGGTGGGCCAGCGGGGGGGCCGCGACCAAGAGACCCAGTACTTC	CASSQEVGQRGGRDQETQYF
many	13	TRBJ2-5	NA	TRBV7-2	TGTGCCAGCAGCTTTCGACTAACGGAGACCCAGTACTTC	CASSFRLTETQYF
NA	12	TRBJ1-3	NA	TRBV29-1	TGCAGCGTTGAAGGGGGAGGAAACACCATATATTTT	CSVEGGGNTIYF
many	15	TRBJ1-1	NA	TRBV30	TGTGCCTGGAGTTTACCGGGGCCGCTGGTCACTGAAGCTTTCTTT	CAWSLPGPLVTEAFF
many	16	TRBJ2-1	NA	TRBV5-5	TGTGCCAGCAGCTTGAGTCCCGGTCCCATACAGCATGAGCAGTTCTTC	CASSLSPGPIQHEQFF
NA	12	TRBJ2-2	NA	TRBV12-3/TRBV12-4	TGTGCCAGCAGTTTAGCGGCCGGGGAGCTGTTTTTT	CASSLAAGELFF
NA	11	TRBJ2-7	NA	TRBV7-9	TGTGCCAGCAGCTCCGAGTACGAGCAGTACTTC	CASSSEYEQYF
NA	15	TRBJ2-3	NA	TRBV4-1	TGCGCCAGCAGCCGAGAGTCTAGATACACAGATACGCAGTATTTT	CASSRESRYTDTQYF
many	15	TRBJ1-2	NA	TRBV20-1	TGCAGTGCTAGCCCCCCCCTTGTACTTTTATATGGCTACACCTTC	CSASPPLVLLYGYTF
NA	17	TRBJ2-3	NA	TRBV7-6	TGTGCCAGCAGCCAAGTGAGGGCTATTCGGCCGTCCGATACGCAGTATTTT	CASSQVRAIRPSDTQYF
NA	14	TRBJ2-1	NA	TRBV20-1	TGCAGTGCCCTTACCCGGGGGGCTAAGGATGAGCAGTTCTTC	CSALTRGAKDEQFF
few	14	TRBJ2-5	NA	TRBV12-3/TRBV12-4	TGTGCCAGCAGGGACTCGGGGCCGCTGGAGACCCAGTACTTC	CASRDSGPLETQYF
NA	15	TRBJ2-6	NA	TRBV12-3/TRBV12-4	TGTGCCAGCAGTAAGGACAGTTCTGGGGCCAACGTCCTGACTTTC	CASSKDSSGANVLTF